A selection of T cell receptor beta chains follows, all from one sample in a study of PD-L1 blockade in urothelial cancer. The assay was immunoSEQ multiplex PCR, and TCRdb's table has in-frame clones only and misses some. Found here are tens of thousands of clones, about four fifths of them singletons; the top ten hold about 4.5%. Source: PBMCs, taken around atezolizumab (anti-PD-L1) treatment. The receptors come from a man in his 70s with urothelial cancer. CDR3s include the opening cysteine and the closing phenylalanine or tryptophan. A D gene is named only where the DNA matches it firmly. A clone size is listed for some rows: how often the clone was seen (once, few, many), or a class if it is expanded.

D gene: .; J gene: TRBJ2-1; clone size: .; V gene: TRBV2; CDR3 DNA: TGTGCCAGCAGGCGTGGCGGGATCTCCTACAATGAGCAGTTCTTC; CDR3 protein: CASRRGGISYNEQFF
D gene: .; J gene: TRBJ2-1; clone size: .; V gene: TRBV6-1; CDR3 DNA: TGTGCCAGCCAGTGGGACTCCCAAACCAATGAGCAGTTCTTC; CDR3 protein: CASQWDSQTNEQFF
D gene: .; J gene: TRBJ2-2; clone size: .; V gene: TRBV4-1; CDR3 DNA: TGCGCCAGCAGCCAATCCCCAGGCGGGGAAGCAGGACTAATACCAACGGCCGGGGAGCTGTTTTTT; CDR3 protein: CASSQSPGGEAGLIPTAGELFF
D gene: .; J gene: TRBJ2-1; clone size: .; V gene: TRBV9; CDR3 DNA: TGTGCCAGCAGCGTAGCCCTGAGCTCCTACAATGAGCAGTTCTTC; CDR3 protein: CASSVALSSYNEQFF
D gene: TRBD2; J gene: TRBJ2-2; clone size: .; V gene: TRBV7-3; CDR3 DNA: TGTGCCAGCAGCTTCGGACTAGCGGGAGGGTTCCGGGAGCTGTTTTTT; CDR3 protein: CASSFGLAGGFRELFF
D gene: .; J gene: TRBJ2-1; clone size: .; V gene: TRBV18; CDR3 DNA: TGTGCCAGCTCACCACGTTCAGGGGAGATGTCTGGCAATGAGCAGTTCTTC; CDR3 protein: CASSPRSGEMSGNEQFF
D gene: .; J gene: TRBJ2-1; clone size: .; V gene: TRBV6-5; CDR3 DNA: TGTGCCAGCAGTTACGAGCGGAACAATGAGCAGTTCTTC; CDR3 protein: CASSYERNNEQFF
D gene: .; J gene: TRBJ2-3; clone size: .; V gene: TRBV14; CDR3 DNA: TGTGCCAGCAGCCAAGATCGGAGGGCCATCCGCACAGATACGCAGTATTTT; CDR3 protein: CASSQDRRAIRTDTQYF
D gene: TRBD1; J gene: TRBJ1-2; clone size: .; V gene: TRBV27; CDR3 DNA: TGTGCCAGCCGGACAGGGGGCTATGGCTACACCTTC; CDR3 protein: CASRTGGYGYTF
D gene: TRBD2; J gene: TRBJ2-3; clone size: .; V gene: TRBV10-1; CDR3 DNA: TGCGCCAGCAGTGAGTCGATCCGGGCGAAGCTAGCGGATACATCCGATACGCAGTATTTT; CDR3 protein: CASSESIRAKLADTSDTQYF
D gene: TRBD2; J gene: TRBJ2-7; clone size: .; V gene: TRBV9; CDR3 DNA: TGTGCCAGCAGCGGAACTAGCGGGAGCGACGAGCAGTACTTC; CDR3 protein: CASSGTSGSDEQYF
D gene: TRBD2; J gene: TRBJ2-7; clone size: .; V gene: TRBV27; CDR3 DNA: TGTGCCAGCAGTTCCTCCGGGACTAGCGGGAGGTCCTACGAGCAGTACTTC; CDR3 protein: CASSSSGTSGRSYEQYF
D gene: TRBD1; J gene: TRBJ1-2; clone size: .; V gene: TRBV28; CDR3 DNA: TGTGCCAGCAGCCCGGGACAGGGGACTTTCTATGGCTACACCTTC; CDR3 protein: CASSPGQGTFYGYTF
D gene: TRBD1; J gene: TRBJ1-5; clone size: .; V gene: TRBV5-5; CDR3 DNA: TGTGCCAGCAGCTTGCTGGGACAGGGTTTTAATCAGCCCCAGCATTTT; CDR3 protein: CASSLLGQGFNQPQHF
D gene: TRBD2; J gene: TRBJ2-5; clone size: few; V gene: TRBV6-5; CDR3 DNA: TGTGCCAGCCCATGGGAGGGCCAAGAGACCCAGTACTTC; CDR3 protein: CASPWEGQETQYF
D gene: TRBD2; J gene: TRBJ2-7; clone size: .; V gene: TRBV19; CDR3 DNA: TGTGCCAGTAGTAGCGGGAGGGAGCGCGAGCAGTACTTC; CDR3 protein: CASSSGREREQYF
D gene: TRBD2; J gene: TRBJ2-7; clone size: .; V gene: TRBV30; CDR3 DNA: TGTGCCTGGAGCCCGCACGTTACTAGCGGGAGCCCCGAGCAGTACTTC; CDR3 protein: CAWSPHVTSGSPEQYF
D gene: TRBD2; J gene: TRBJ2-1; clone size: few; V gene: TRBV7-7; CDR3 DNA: TGTGCTAGCAGCCCCGGACTAGCGGGAGGGCCCCGGTACAATGAGCAGTTCTTC; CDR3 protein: CASSPGLAGGPRYNEQFF
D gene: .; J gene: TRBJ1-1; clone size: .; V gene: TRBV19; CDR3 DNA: TGTGCCAGTCGACAGGAGATGAACACTGAAGCTTTCTTT; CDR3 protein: CASRQEMNTEAFF
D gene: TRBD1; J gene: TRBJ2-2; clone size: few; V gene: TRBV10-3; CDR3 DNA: TGTGCCATCAGTCCGGGACAGGCAATGAACACCGGGGAGCTGTTTTTT; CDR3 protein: CAISPGQAMNTGELFF
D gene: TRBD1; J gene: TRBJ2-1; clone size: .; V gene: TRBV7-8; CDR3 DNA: TGTGCCAGCAGCTTAGCAGTCGGACAGGTCGGGTTCTTC; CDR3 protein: CASSLAVGQVGFF
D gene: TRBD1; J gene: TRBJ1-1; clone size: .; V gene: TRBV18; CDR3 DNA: TGTGCCAGCTCTTGGGGGACAGCCGAGACCGAAGCTTTCTTT; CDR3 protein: CASSWGTAETEAFF
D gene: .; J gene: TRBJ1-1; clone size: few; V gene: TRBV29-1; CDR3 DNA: TGCAGCGTTGTATTACAGGGCAACACTGAAGCTTTCTTT; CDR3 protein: CSVVLQGNTEAFF
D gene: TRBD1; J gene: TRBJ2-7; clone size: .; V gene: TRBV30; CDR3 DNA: TGTGCCTGGAGCAGGGGGCAGGGGGCGCGGGAGCAGTACTTC; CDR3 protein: CAWSRGQGAREQYF
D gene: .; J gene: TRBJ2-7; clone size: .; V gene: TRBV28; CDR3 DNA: TGTGCCAGCAGGCGGGGGCCTACCTCCTACGAGCAGTACTTC; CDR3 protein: CASRRGPTSYEQYF
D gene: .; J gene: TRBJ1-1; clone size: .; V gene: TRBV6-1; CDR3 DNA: TGTGCCAGCAGTGTTCCCGGGACTCCGAACACTGAAGCTTTCTTT; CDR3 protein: CASSVPGTPNTEAFF
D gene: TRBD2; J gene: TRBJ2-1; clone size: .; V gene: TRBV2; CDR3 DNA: TGTGCCAGCAGTTCGAGGGAGCGGGGAGGGGTCAATGAGCAGTTCTTC; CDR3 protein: CASSSRERGGVNEQFF
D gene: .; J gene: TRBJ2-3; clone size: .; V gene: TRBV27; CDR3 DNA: TGTGCCAGCAGTTTATCGATCGACTTCACAGATACGCAGTATTTT; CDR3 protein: CASSLSIDFTDTQYF
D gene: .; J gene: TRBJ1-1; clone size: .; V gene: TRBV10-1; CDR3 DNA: TGCGCCAGCAGTGAGACTACAGGGCTAGCTTTCTTT; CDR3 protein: CASSETTGLAFF
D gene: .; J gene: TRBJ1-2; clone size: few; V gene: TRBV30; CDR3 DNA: TGTGCCTGGAGAGAAACAGGGTGGGGCGCCTATGGCTACACCTTC; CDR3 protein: CAWRETGWGAYGYTF
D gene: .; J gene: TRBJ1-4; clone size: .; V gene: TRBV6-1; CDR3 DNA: TGTGCCAGCTGGGGCAGGGGAGTGGAAAAACTGTTTTTT; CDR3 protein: CASWGRGVEKLFF
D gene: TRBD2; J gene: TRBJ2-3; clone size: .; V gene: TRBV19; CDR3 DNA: TGTGCCAGTAGCAGCGGGAGGGCCGTGACAGATACGCAGTATTTT; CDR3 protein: CASSSGRAVTDTQYF
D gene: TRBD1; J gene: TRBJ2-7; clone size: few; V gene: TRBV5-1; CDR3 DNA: TGCGCCAGCAGCTTGTGGACAGGGCGCGAGCAGTACTTC; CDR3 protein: CASSLWTGREQYF
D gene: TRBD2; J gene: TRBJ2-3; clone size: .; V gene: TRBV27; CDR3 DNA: TGTGCCAGCAGTTTACGCGGACTAGCGGGAGGGCCTCACTCGGATACGCAGTATTTT; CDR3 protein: CASSLRGLAGGPHSDTQYF
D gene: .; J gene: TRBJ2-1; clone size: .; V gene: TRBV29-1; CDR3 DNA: TGCAGCGTCCCTCGGCCCCGAGGCGTACGAAATTCGTACAATGAGCAGTTCTTC; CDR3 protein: CSVPRPRGVRNSYNEQFF
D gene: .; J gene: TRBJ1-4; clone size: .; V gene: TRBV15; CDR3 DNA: TGTGCCACCAGCAGAGATATGGCCAGGACAGCCTTTTTT; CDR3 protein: CATSRDMARTAFF
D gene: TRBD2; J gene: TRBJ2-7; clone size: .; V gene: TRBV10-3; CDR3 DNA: TGTGCCATCAGTGAGACCTGGACTAGCGGGGCTACCTCCTACGAGCAGTACTTC; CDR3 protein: CAISETWTSGATSYEQYF
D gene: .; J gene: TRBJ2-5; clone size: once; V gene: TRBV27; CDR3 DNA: TGTGCCAGCAGTCCCAACGGGGGACGGCAAGAGACCCAGTACTTC; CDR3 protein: CASSPNGGRQETQYF
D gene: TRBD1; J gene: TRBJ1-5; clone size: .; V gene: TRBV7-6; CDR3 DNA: TGTGCCAGCAGCCCGGGACAGGGGGCGGCGGGCAATCAGCCCCAGCATTTT; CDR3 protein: CASSPGQGAAGNQPQHF
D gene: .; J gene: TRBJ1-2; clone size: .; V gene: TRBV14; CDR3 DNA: TGTGCCAGCAGCCAAGATTTCGGCAGGGGCTACACCTTC; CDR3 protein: CASSQDFGRGYTF
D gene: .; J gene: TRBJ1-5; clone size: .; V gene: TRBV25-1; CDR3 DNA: TGTGCCAGCATGGGGTCAGCGGACAATCAGCCCCAGCATTTT; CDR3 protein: CASMGSADNQPQHF
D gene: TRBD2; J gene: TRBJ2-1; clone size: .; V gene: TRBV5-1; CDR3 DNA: TGCGCCAGCAGCCTGGGACTAGCGGCTGGGAATGAGCAGTTCTTC; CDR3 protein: CASSLGLAAGNEQFF
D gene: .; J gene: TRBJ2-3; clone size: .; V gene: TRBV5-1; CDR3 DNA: TGCGCCAGCAGCTTGTCGTCAAAGCTCACAGATACGCAGTATTTT; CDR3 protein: CASSLSSKLTDTQYF
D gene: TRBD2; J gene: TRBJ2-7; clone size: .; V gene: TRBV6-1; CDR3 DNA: TGTGCCAGCAGTGAAGGGGGACTAGCGGACTACGAGCAGTACTTC; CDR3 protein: CASSEGGLADYEQYF
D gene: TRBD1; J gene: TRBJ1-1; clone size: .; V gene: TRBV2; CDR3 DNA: TGTGCCAGCAAAAGGGACAGGGAATCGGGCACTGAAGCTTTCTTT; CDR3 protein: CASKRDRESGTEAFF
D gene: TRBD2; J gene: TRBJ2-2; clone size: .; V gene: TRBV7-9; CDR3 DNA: TGTGCCAGCAGCTTAATACGGGAGGGCCACGGGGAGCTGTTTTTT; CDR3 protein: CASSLIREGHGELFF
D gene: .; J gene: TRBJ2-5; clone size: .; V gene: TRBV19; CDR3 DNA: TGTGCCAGTAGGGGTCTCGGAGGACAAGAGACCCAGTACTTC; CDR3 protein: CASRGLGGQETQYF
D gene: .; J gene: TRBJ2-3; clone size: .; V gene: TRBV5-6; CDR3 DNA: TGTGCCAGCAGCTTGTATTCAGATACGCAGTATTTT; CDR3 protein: CASSLYSDTQYF
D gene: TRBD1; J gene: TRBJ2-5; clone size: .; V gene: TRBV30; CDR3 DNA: TGTGCCTGTTCCCTGGACAGGGTGTACCAAGAGACCCAGTACTTC; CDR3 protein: CACSLDRVYQETQYF
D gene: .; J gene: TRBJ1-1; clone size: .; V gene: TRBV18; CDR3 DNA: TGTGCCAGCTCACCGCCGGGACTGATCACTGAAGCTTTCTTT; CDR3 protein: CASSPPGLITEAFF
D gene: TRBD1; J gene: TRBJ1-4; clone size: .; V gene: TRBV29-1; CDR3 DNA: TGCAGCGTAAAACTACAGGGGGCGGATGAAAAACTGTTTTTT; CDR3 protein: CSVKLQGADEKLFF
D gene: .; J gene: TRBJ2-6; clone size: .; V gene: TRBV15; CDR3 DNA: TGTGCCACCAGCAGACCTCTGCTAACAGGTGCCTCTGGGGCCAACGTCCTGACTTTC; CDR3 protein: CATSRPLLTGASGANVLTF
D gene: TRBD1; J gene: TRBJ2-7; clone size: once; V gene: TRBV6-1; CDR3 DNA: TGTGCCAGCAGACAGGGACAGGGGATATACGAGCAGTACTTC; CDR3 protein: CASRQGQGIYEQYF
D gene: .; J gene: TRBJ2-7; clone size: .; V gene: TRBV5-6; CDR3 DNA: TGTGCCAGCAGCTTGGGCACTAGCACCTACGAGCAGTACTTC; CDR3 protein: CASSLGTSTYEQYF
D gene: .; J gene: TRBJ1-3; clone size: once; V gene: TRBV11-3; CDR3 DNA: TGTGCCAGCAGCTTACTCAAGGGGGAGGGCCGAGGTGGAAACACCATATATTTT; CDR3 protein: CASSLLKGEGRGGNTIYF
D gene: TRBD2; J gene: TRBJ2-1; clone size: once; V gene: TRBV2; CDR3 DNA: TGTGCCAGCGCGGGGACTAGCGTATTCAATGAGCAGTTCTTC; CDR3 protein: CASAGTSVFNEQFF
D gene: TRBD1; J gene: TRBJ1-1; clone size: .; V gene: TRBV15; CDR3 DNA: TGTGCCACCCAAGAGAGGGGGCTTACTGAAGCTTTCTTT; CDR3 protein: CATQERGLTEAFF
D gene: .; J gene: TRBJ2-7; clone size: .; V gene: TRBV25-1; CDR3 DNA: TGTGCCAGCAGTCGTGGGACTGGAACCTACGAGCAGTACTTC; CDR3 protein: CASSRGTGTYEQYF
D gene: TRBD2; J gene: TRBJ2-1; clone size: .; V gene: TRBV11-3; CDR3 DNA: TGTGCCAGCAGCCCCCGGAGCGGGGCAAAGAGGGATGAGCAGTTCTTC; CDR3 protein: CASSPRSGAKRDEQFF
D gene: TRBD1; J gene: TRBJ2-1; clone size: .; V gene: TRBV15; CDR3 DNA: TGTGCCACCAGCAGAGAGGGACAGGGGTATGAGCAGTTCTTC; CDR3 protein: CATSREGQGYEQFF